A selection of T cell receptor beta chains follows, all from one sample in a study of technical replicates of blood from several donors. Assay used: immunoSEQ multiplex PCR; TCRdb lists only in-frame clones, some missing. This table holds tens of thousands of clones, roughly nine tenths found once. The sample was PBMCs. These receptor sequences come from a human donor in good health. Some clones in this sample may be carry-over from other donors' samples. CDR3s include the opening cysteine and the closing phenylalanine or tryptophan. The size of a clone is reported for some rows only, either as once, few or many, or as a class for expanded clones.

NA	TRBJ1-1	TRBV6-4	CASSALGGNTEAFF
NA	TRBJ1-1	TRBV18	CASSGGQNTEAFF
NA	TRBJ1-3	TRBV13	CASSLGRFNSGNTIYF
NA	TRBJ1-2	TRBV7-2	CASSLAKGQNYGYTF
NA	TRBJ2-2	TRBV7-9	CASSLVTGGHTGELFF
NA	TRBJ1-4	TRBV7-8	CASSFPRQGGGTNEKLFF
medium-sized	TRBJ2-5	TRBV5-6	CASSLVADQETQYF
NA	TRBJ1-2	TRBV2	CASSAPPGQGAEGYTF
NA	TRBJ2-3	TRBV2	CASSRLAGEGGAQYF
NA	TRBJ2-7	TRBV4-3	CASSRGQGLDEQYF
NA	TRBJ2-5	TRBV18	CASSPNSQETQYF
once	TRBJ2-2	TRBV11-3	CASSLGRLAGGPATGELFF
NA	TRBJ1-5	TRBV19	CASSIGTGTSNQPQHF
NA	TRBJ2-1	TRBV7-8	CASIPTTASNEQFF
NA	TRBJ2-5	TRBV9	CASSETSGRVETQYF
NA	TRBJ2-7	TRBV21-1	CASSKGGQPYEQYF
NA	TRBJ2-1	TRBV9	CASSVAGSGRYNEQFF
NA	TRBJ2-5	TRBV7-7	CASSPRASGQETQYF